This record concerns one TCR beta chain sequence. Its antigen is undetermined. It was autoimmune disease history or systemic immunosuppression that excluded patients. The CDR3 covers 15 residues. Looked up from germline, CDR1 is SGHRS and CDR2 is YFSETQ. Trimming removed 5 bases from V and 6 bases from J; junction bases left unmatched: 9. The sample belongs to a study of OX40 agonist ivuxolimab in advanced cancers. The wider study: Every patient in dose escalation had hepatocellular carcinoma, melanoma, renal cell or head and neck cancer. Prior checkpoint blockade (anti-PD-1, anti-PD-L1 or anti-CTLA-4) was permitted; approximately 40% had it. Study conclusions and caveats: Clonal expansion was among the lowest in partial responders at 0.1-3.0 mg/kg, especially CD8+.

Measured with immunoSEQ multiplex PCR; TCRdb has only the in-frame clones, and not every one. The data contain 85,000 to 95,000 clones, roughly 90% of them singletons. This chain joins TRBV5-1 and TRBJ2-1, with 9 bases matching TRBD2. The TCR originated in an adult with an advanced solid tumor such as melanoma, head and neck, liver or kidney cancer. This specimen was CD4+ or CD8+ T cells sorted from blood, taken in a trial of the OX40 agonist ivuxolimab. The CDR3 DNA sequence: TGCGCCAGCAGAATTTCCGGGACTAGCAGCAATGAGCAGTTCTTC. This sequence encodes CASRISGTSSNEQFF.